These 13 T cell receptor beta chains came from one sample sequenced in a study of T cells after posttransplantation cyclophosphamide. Produced via immunoSEQ multiplex PCR; TCRdb's table is partial and in-frame only. This table holds some 40,000 clones with no singletons; the top ten claim 2% to 3%. The sample consisted of PBMCs. These TCRs come from a man aged 40-55 years in good health, CMV-negative, and a related stem cell transplant donor.

This clone was recorded at least ten times. The chain employs TRBV6-5 and TRBJ1-2, with 9 positions matching TRBD1. There are 15 residues in the CDR3. CDR1 is MNHEY and CDR2 is SVGAGI in the germline V gene. Trimming at V came to 0 bases and at J to 6 bases, leaving 5 bases not matched to a gene. CDR3 sequence (DNA): TGTGCCAGCAGTTACTCCCGGGACAGGGACCATGGCTACACCTTC. It translates to CASSYSRDRDHGYTF.

This clone was recorded at least ten times. The chain joins TRBV27 to TRBJ1-6, with D tentatively TRBD1 (5 bases). CDR3 length: 15 amino acids. Germline loops: CDR1 MNHEY, CDR2 SMNVEV (reference sequence). V was shortened by 3 bases and J by 3 bases, with 9 bases between the two germline ends. DNA for the CDR3: TGTGCCAGCAGTTTGACGACAGTCTATAATTCACCCCTCCACTTT. Translated: CASSLTTVYNSPLHF.

This clone was observed many times. This sequence joins TRBV6-1 and TRBJ2-1; D uncertain. The ends were cut back, 4 bases at V and 8 bases at J, with 12 bases in the middle. The CDR3 loop spans 13 amino acids. The germline V gene has CDR1 MNHNS and CDR2 SASEGT. CDR3 protein: CASSVERGDEQFF. CDR3 in DNA: TGTGCCAGCAGTGTCGAACGAGGCGATGAGCAGTTCTTC.

This clone was counted at least ten times. CDR3 residues: CASSLLQNNEQFF. The CDR3 bases are TGTGCCAGCAGCTTATTGCAGAACAATGAGCAGTTCTTC. The genes are TRBV7-6 and TRBJ2-1; no reliable D call. The CDR3 is made up of 13 amino acids. The ends were cut back, 2 bases at V and 5 bases at J, with 7 bases in the middle. Germline V gene lookup returns CDR1 SGHVS and CDR2 FNYEAQ.

This clone has a handful of counts. The genes are TRBV28 and TRBJ2-1; weak D call: TRBD2 (5 bases). Germline V gene data show CDR1 as MDHEN and CDR2 as SYDVKM. Trimming took off 8 bases at V and 4 bases at J, with 9 bases between the two ends. The CDR3 is 12 amino acids. In DNA form, the CDR3 reads TGTGCCAGCGGAGGTGGGTACAATGAGCAGTTCTTC. Amino acid sequence: CASGGGYNEQFF.

The chain uses TRBV25-1 and TRBJ2-2; a weak D match, TRBD1 (6 bases). The CDR3 extends over 14 amino acids. Germline CDR1 is MGHDK and CDR2 is SYGVNS. Trimming stripped 4 bases from V and 6 bases from J, with 12 bases between. The CDR3 DNA reads TGTGCCAGCAGTGCTACAGGGTCCCCCGGGGAGCTGTTTTTT. It codes for CASSATGSPGELFF.

This clone was observed many times. The chain couples TRBV5-8 to TRBJ2-3; TRBD2 aligns across 13 bases. The V and J ends lost 1 base and 6 bases, in that order; junction bases with no gene match: 14. CDR3 length: 19 amino acids. Germline CDR1 and CDR2: SGHTS and YDEGEE. Here the CDR3 reads CASSLTGTSGAIGEDTQYF. For the CDR3, the DNA is TGTGCCAGCAGCTTGACCGGGACTAGCGGGGCAATTGGGGAGGATACGCAGTATTTT.

In this sample, this clone turned up many times. The V and J genes are TRBV5-1 and TRBJ2-3, with D maybe TRBD2 (5 bases). This CDR3 region has 13 residues. Trimming shortened V by 2 bases and J by 3 bases, and 7 bases separated the two germline ends. Germline lookup yields CDR1 SGHRS and CDR2 YFSETQ. The CDR3 bases are TGCGCCAGCAGCTTCCGGGATACAGATACGCAGTATTTT. This translates into CASSFRDTDTQYF.

At least ten counts were recorded for this clone. The chain combines TRBV29-1 with TRBJ2-1; 13 nucleotides line up with TRBD2. V lost 6 bases, J lost 0 bases, and 5 bases stayed unmatched. The CDR3 is 16 amino acids. Germline values: CDR1 SQVTM, CDR2 ANQGSEA. CDR3 protein: CSVEGTSGVSYNEQFF. CDR3 in DNA: TGCAGCGTGGAGGGGACTAGCGGGGTCTCCTACAATGAGCAGTTCTTC.

This clone was observed at least ten times. The V call is TRBV14, the J call TRBJ2-1, with D perhaps TRBD2 (5 bases). Between the trimmed V and J ends, which lost 1 base and 13 bases, there was a span of 14 bases. Germline CDR1 reads SGHDN; CDR2 reads FVKESK. The CDR3 runs to 13 residues. The CDR3 region is CASSQVGMGRQFF. The CDR3 DNA follows: TGTGCCAGCAGCCAAGTGGGGATGGGGAGACAGTTCTTC.

This clone was detected many times. The chain recombines TRBV7-3 with TRBJ2-2; a weak D match, TRBD1 (5 bases). Trimming stripped 5 bases from V and 7 bases from J, with 14 bases between. The CDR3 totals 14 residues. The V gene's germline CDR1 is SGHTA and CDR2 FQGTGA. The CDR3 region is CASSPPFRGGELFF. The CDR3 DNA follows: TGTGCCAGCAGCCCACCCTTTAGGGGCGGGGAGCTGTTTTTT.

This clone has ten or more counts. J is TRBJ1-6 and V is TRBV6-1; D unclear. This CDR3 has 14 residues. The germline V and J ends were trimmed by 6 bases and 8 bases, with 14 bases remaining between them. Germline V gene data show CDR1 as MNHNS and CDR2 as SASEGT. CDR3 coding DNA: TGTGCCAGCAGCGACCGGCCAACAGATTCACCCCTCCACTTT. This encodes CASSDRPTDSPLHF.

CDR3 DNA: TGCGCCAGCAGCCAAGACCCTAGCCGCGATGAGCAGTTCTTC. This encodes CASSQDPSRDEQFF. This chain uses TRBV4-1 with TRBJ2-1; TRBD2 is a possible D gene (5 bases). CDR1 and CDR2 (germline): MGHRA, YSYEKL. The V end was cut by 0 bases, the J end by 8 bases, with 11 bases between. The CDR3 sequence is 14 residues long.